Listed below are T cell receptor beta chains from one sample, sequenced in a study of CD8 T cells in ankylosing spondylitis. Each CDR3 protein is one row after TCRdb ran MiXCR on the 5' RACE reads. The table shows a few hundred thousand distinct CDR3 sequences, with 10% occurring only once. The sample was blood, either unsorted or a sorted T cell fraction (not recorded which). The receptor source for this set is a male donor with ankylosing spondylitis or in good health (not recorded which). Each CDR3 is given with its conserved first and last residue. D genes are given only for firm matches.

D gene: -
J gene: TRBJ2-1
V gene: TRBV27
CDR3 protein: CASSLPPGSTYEQFF

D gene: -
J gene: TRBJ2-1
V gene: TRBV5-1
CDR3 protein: CASSLGSWNEQFF

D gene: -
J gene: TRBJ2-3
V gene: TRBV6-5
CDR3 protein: CASSYSYGFEYF

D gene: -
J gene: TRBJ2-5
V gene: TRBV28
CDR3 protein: CASSLAPATQETQYF

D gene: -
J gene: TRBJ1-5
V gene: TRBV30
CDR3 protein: CAWSVLGQPQHF

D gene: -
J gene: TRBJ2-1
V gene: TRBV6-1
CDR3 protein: CASSRQDRANEQFF

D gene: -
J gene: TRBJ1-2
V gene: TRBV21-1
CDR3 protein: CASSNREPNYGYTF

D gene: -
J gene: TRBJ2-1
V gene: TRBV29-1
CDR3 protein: CSSVSGYGEQFF

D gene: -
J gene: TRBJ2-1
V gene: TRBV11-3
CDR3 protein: CASSLQSWNEQFF

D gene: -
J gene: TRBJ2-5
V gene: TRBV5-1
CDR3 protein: CASSLVPASETQYF

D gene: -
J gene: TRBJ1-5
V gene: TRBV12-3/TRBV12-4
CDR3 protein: CASSLGQPQHF

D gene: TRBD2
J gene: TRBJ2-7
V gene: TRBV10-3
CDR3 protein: CAISGIGGYEQYF

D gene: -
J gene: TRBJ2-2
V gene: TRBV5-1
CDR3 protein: CASSPDSSWGGELFF

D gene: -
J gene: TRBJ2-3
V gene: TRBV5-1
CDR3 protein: CASSLEMVNTQYF

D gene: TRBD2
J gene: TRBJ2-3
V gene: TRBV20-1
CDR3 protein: CSASVTSKTDTQYF

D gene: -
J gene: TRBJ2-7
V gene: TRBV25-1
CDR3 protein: CASSASTAGPSSYEQYF

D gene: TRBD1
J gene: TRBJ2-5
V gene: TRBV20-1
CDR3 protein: CSARDSQGADETQYF

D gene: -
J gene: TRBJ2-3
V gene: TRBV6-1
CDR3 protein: CASSVIDSTDTQYF

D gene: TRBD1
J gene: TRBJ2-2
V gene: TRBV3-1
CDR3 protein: CASIGTANTGELFF

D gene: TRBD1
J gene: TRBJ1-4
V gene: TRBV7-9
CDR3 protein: CASSIGQGELFF

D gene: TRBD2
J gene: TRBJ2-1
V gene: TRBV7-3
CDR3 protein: CASRTSSGSYNEQFF

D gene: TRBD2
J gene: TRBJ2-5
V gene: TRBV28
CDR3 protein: CASQVSGGLQETQYF

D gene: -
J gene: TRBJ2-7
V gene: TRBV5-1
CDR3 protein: CASSLMGSTSAYEQYF

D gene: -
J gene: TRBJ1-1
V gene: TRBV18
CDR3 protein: CASSPPRAGWGTEAFF

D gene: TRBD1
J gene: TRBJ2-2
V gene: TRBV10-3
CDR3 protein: CAITSGQGKNTGELFF

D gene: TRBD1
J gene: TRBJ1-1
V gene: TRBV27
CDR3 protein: CASSPLDREEAFF

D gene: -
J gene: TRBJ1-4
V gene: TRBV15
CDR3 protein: CATSRDVEKLFF

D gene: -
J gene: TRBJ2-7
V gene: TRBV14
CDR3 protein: CASSQEGVREQYF

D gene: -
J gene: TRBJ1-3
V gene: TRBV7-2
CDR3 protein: CASRQAGNTIYF

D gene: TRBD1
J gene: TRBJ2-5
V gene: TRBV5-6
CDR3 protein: CASSGRTGVGTQYF

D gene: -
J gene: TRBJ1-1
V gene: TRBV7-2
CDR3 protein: CASSLEGGDTEAFF